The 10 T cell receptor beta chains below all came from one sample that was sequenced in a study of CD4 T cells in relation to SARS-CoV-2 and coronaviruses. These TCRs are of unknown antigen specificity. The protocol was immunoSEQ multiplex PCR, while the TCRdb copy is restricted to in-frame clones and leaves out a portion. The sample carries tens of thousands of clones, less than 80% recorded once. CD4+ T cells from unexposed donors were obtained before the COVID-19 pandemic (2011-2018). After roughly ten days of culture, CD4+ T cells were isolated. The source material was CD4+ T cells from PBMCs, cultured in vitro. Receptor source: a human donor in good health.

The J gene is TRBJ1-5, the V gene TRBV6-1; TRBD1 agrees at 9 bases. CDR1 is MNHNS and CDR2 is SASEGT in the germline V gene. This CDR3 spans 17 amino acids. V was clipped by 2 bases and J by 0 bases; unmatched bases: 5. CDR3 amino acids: CASSEYGTGISNQPQHF. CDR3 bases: TGTGCCAGCAGTGAATATGGGACAGGGATTAGCAATCAGCCCCAGCATTTT.

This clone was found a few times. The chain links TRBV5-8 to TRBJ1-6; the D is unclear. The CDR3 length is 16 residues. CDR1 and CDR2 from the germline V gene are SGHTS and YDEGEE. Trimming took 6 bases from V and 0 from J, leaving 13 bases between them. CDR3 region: CASTPRSLSYNSPLHF. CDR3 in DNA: TGTGCCAGCACCCCCCGTTCGCTCTCCTATAATTCACCCCTCCACTTT. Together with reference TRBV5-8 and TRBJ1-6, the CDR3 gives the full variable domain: EAGVTQSPTHLIKTRGQQATLRCSPISGHTSVYWYQQALGLGLQFLLWYDEGEERNRGNFPPRFSGRQFPNYSSELNVNALELEDSALYLCASTPRSLSYNSPLHFGNGTRLTVT.

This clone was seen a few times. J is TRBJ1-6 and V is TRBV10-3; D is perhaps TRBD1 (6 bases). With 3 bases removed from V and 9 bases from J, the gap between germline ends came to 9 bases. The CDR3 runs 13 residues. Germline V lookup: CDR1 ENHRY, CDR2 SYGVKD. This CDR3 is CAISEEGGSPLHF. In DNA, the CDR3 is TGTGCCATCAGTGAAGAGGGGGGTTCACCCCTCCACTTT.

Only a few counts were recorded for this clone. CDR3 nucleotides: TGTGCCAGCAGCTCGGACAGGGGTTTTGGGGAAAAACTGTTTTTT. Its protein is CASSSDRGFGEKLFF. The genes are TRBV5-4 and TRBJ1-4; 9 bases are shared with TRBD1. The length of the CDR3 is 15 residues. In germline, CDR1 is SGHNT, CDR2 YYREEE (reference sequence). With 3 bases clipped from V and 8 bases from J, the junction kept 8 bases outside the gene matches. Drawing the rest from reference TRBV5-4 and TRBJ1-4, the complete variable domain is ETGVTQSPTHLIKTRGQQVTLRCSSQSGHNTVSWYQQALGQGPQFIFQYYREEENGRGNFPPRFSGLQFPNYSSELNVNALELDDSALYLCASSSDRGFGEKLFFGSGTQLSVL.

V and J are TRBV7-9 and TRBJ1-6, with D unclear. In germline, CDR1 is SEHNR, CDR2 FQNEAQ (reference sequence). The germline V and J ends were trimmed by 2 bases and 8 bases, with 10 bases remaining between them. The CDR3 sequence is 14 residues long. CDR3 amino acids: CASSLNQADSPLHF. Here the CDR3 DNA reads TGTGCCAGCAGCTTAAACCAGGCGGATTCACCCCTCCACTTT.

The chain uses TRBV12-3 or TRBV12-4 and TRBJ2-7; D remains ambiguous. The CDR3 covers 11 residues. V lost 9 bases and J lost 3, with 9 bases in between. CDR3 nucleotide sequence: TGTGCCAGTGGAGCAAACTACGAGCAGTACTTC. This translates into CASGANYEQYF.

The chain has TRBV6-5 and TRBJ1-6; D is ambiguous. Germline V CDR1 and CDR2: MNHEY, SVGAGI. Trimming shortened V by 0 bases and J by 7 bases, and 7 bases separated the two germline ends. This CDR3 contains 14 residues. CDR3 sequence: CASSYSRGNSPLHF. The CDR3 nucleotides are TGTGCCAGCAGTTACTCCCGGGGAAATTCACCCCTCCACTTT.

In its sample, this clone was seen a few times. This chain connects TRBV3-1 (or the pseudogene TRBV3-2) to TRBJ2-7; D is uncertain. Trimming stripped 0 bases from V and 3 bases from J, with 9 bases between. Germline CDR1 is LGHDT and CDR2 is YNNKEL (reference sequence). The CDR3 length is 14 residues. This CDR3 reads CASSQEGQIYEQYF. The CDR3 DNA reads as TGTGCCAGCAGCCAAGAAGGGCAGATCTACGAGCAGTACTTC.

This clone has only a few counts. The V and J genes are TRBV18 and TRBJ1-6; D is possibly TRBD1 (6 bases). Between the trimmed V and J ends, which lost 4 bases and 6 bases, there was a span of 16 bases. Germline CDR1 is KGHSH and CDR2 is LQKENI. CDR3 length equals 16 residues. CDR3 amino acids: CASSRVRTDSNSPLHF. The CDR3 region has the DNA TGTGCCAGCTCACGCGTTCGAACGGACAGTAATTCACCCCTCCACTTT.

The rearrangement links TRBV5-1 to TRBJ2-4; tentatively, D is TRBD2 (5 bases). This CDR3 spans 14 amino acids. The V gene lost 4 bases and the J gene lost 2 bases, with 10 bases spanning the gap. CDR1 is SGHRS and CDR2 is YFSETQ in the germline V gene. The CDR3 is CASSPGLTKNIQYF. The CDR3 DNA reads TGCGCCAGCAGCCCCGGACTGACCAAAAACATTCAGTACTTC.